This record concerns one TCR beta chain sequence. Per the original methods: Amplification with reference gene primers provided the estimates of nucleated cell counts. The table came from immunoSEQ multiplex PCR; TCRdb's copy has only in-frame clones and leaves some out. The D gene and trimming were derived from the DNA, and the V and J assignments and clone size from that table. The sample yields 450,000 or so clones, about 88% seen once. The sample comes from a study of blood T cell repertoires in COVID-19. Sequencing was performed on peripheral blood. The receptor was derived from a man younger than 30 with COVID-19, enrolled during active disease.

The CDR3: CASKVWGTDVEKLFF. The CDR3 nucleotides read TGTGCCAGCAAAGTGTGGGGGACAGATGTTGAAAAACTGTTTTTT. V is TRBV2 and J is TRBJ1-4; TRBD1 agrees at 7 bases. The CDR3 is 15 amino acids. V lost 7 bases, J lost 7 bases, and 12 bases stayed unmatched. Per the germline V gene, CDR1 is SNHLY and CDR2 is FYNNEI.